Below, 10 T cell receptor beta chains from the same sample are listed, as sequenced in a study of shared clonotypes between healthy human individuals (dated by TCRdb to the early 2020s). Libraries were built with the immunoSEQ multiplex PCR assay. The table comes from immuneACCESS by way of TCRdb, which keeps in-frame sequences with V and J called. Part of the clones is missing from these tables; in studies checked, under half for an unresolved V gene and the rest for unknown reasons. In all, the sample holds some 2,100,000 clones, and approximately 96% of those were seen once. Clones ranked in the top ten supply more than 0.1% of the sample. The material sequenced was naive CD4+ T cells sorted from blood. Explained via the paper, the cell subset or site label denotes: CD45RA+ positively selected. These receptors were obtained from a man between 18 and 29 years old in good health.

The CDR3 reads CATSSGPDGKETQYF. In nucleotides, the CDR3 is TGTGCCACCAGCAGCGGCCCGGACGGAAAAGAGACCCAGTACTTC. The chain recombines TRBV15 with TRBJ2-5; no reliable D call. V lost 3 bases and J 3 bases, leaving 14 bases between the germline ends. The CDR3 consists of 15 residues. From germline, CDR1 is LNHNV and CDR2 YYDKDF (reference sequence).

V gene TRBV25-1 combines with J gene TRBJ1-2, with D possibly being TRBD1 (5 bases). The CDR3 runs to 13 residues. Germline CDR1 reads MGHDK; CDR2 reads SYGVNS. Trimming left V 5 bases short and J 4 bases short, with 11 bases between. The CDR3 is CASSTGGGYGYTF. DNA for the CDR3: TGTGCCAGCAGTACTGGTGGGGGCTATGGCTACACCTTC.

The V call is TRBV10-3, the J call TRBJ2-5; 8 nucleotides line up with TRBD2. The ends lost 6 bases at V and 5 bases at J; junction bases unmatched: 17. From germline, CDR1 is ENHRY and CDR2 SYGVKD. The CDR3 has 17 amino acids. The CDR3 DNA is TGTGCCATCAGCGGGACCTTTAGCGGGGCCCCGGGGGAGACCCAGTACTTC. This encodes CAISGTFSGAPGETQYF.

The chain has TRBV10-1 and TRBJ2-7; 8 bases map to TRBD1. V dropped 5 bases and J dropped 7; count of bases not matched to a gene: 10. Germline-derived CDR1 and CDR2 are WNHNN and SYGVQD (reference sequence). The CDR3 runs to 14 residues. CDR3 protein: CASSSDRVTGEQYF. CDR3 DNA: TGCGCCAGCAGTTCGGACAGGGTAACGGGTGAGCAGTACTTC.

The CDR3 DNA sequence: TGCGCCAGCACAAGGACTAGCGGGGAGTCAGATACGCAGTATTTT. Amino acids: CASTRTSGESDTQYF. J is TRBJ2-3 and V is TRBV5-1; 12 nucleotides match TRBD2. Germline V lookup: CDR1 SGHRS, CDR2 YFSETQ. Trimming cost V 6 bases and J 4 bases; bases outside gene matches: 6. This CDR3 contains 15 residues.

The V gene is TRBV30, the J gene TRBJ2-1; tentative D call: TRBD1 (6 bases). In germline, CDR1 is GTSNPN, CDR2 SVGIG (reference sequence). V gave up 0 bases and J gave up 4 bases, with 13 bases separating them. The CDR3 is 15 amino acids. The CDR3 is CAWSVDRLLYNEQFF. CDR3 sequence (DNA): TGTGCCTGGAGTGTCGACAGGCTACTATACAATGAGCAGTTCTTC. Full variable domain (outside the CDR3, taken from reference TRBV30 and TRBJ2-1): SQTIHQWPATLVQPVGSPLSLECTVEGTSNPNLYWYRQAAGRGLQLLFYSVGIGQISSEVPQNLSASRPQDRQFILSSKKLLLSDSGFYLCAWSVDRLLYNEQFFGPGTRLTVL.

Details on this clone: Other nucleotide sequences in the sample specify the same CDR3. This chain connects TRBV5-1 to TRBJ2-3, with D possibly being TRBD1 or TRBD2 (5 bases each). CDR1 is SGHRS, CDR2 YFSETQ, per germline. Deletions cut 4 bases from V and 3 bases from J, with 9 bases between. The CDR3 loop spans 13 amino acids. For the CDR3, the DNA is TGCGCCAGCAGCACGGGACCTACAGATACGCAGTATTTT. This encodes CASSTGPTDTQYF. The full variable domain, its missing parts supplied by reference TRBV5-1 and TRBJ2-3, is KAGVTQTPRYLIKTRGQQVTLSCSPISGHRSVSWYQQTPGQGLQFLFEYFSETQRNKGNFPGRFSGRQFSNSRSEMNVSTLELGDSALYLCASSTGPTDTQYFGPGTRLTVL.

V is TRBV14 and J is TRBJ1-1, with D perhaps TRBD1 (5 bases). The V gene's germline CDR1 is SGHDN and CDR2 FVKESK. CDR3 length: 16 residues. The V gene lost 0 bases and the J gene lost 7 bases, with 18 bases spanning the gap. CDR3 DNA sequence: TGTGCCAGCAGCCAAGATACCCTCCGACAGTTGAGTGAAGCTTTCTTT. It specifies CASSQDTLRQLSEAFF.

The chain carries TRBV6-4 and TRBJ2-2, with a weak D call TRBD1 (7 bases). Trimming stripped 6 bases from V and 4 bases from J, with 18 bases between. Germline V gene sequence: CDR1 MRHNA, CDR2 SNTAGT. This CDR3 region has 16 residues. The CDR3 reads CASSLGPGGITGELFF. The CDR3 DNA reads as TGTGCCAGCAGCTTAGGACCAGGGGGGATCACCGGGGAGCTGTTTTTT.

J is TRBJ2-7 and V is TRBV7-2; D is possibly TRBD2 (6 bases). The CDR3 is made up of 13 amino acids. CDR1 is SGHTA and CDR2 is FQGNSA in the germline V gene. Trimming left V 8 bases short and J 0 bases short, with 11 bases between. This CDR3 is CASQEGLSYEQYF. CDR3 coding DNA: TGTGCCAGCCAGGAGGGCCTCTCCTACGAGCAGTACTTC.